These 21 T cell receptor beta chains share one sample of origin, sequenced in a study of T cell repertoires in cytomegalovirus infection (dated by TCRdb to about 2019). Instrument used: Illumina HiSeq 1500. TCRdb took the public reads, trimmed them with fastp at Q25, ran MiXCR for clone calling and kept in-frame beta chains. Merged by CDR3 protein, the rows form single entries marked with the most common genes and DNA. The sample yields about 100,000 distinct CDR3 sequences; under 25% were counted once. The ten largest clonotypes hold approximately 39% of the sample. Sequencing was carried out using CD8+ T cells from PBMCs. All receptors come from a human donor in good health (CMV status not recorded). Some clones in this sample may be carry-over from other donors' samples.

Concerning this clonotype: An end of the junction does not agree with germline; a read error may underlie this. J is TRBJ1-1 and V is TRBV2; D ambiguous. The CDR3 length is 11 residues. Germline V CDR1 and CDR2: SNHLY, FYNNEI. CDR3 loop: CASREVTKAFF. In DNA form, the CDR3 reads TGTGCCAGCAGAGAGGTCACTAAAGCTTTCTTT. Looking up the rest from reference TRBV2 and TRBJ1-1 gives the full variable domain: EPEVTQTPSHQVTQMGQEVILRCVPISNHLYFYWYRQILGQKVEFLVSFYNNEISEKSEIFDDQFSVERPDGSNFTLKIRSTKLEDSAMYFCASREVTKAFFGQGTRLTVV.

This clonotype showed up just a few times. The genes are TRBV7-9 and TRBJ1-3; D uncertain. Germline CDR1 SEHNR, CDR2 FQNEAQ (reference sequence). This CDR3 spans 14 amino acids. Trimming took off 2 bases at V and 3 bases at J, with 8 bases between the two ends. The CDR3 loop reads CASSLSGYGNTIYF. In DNA, the CDR3 is TGTGCCAGCAGCTTATCGGGTTATGGAAACACCATATATTTT.

The CDR3 loop is CASSWGSNQPQHF. CDR3 in DNA: TGTGCCAGCAGTTGGGGAAGCAATCAGCCCCAGCATTTT. The V call is TRBV27, the J call TRBJ1-5; D gene unclear. There are 13 residues in the CDR3. V lost 4 bases and J lost 1, with 5 bases in between. CDR1 is MNHEY, CDR2 SMNVEV, per germline (reference sequence).

This clonotype was seen a handful of times. The chain joins TRBV7-8 to TRBJ1-2; no clear D. There are 15 residues in the CDR3. V lost 1 base and J lost 3, with 12 bases in between. CDR1 SGHVS and CDR2 FQNEAQ come from the germline V gene. The CDR3 DNA sequence: TGTGCCAGCAGCTTAGGTGGCCAGATCCACTATGGCTACACCTTC. Its translation is CASSLGGQIHYGYTF.

As for this clonotype: A clone one base away is much larger, so this may be a read error. The gene calls are TRBV14 and TRBJ2-5; 8 nucleotides match TRBD1. Looked up from germline, CDR1 is SGHDN and CDR2 is FVKESK. CDR3 length: 15 residues. The CDR3 is CVSSLTGQEGETQYF. CDR3 DNA: TGTGTCAGCAGCCTAACGGGACAGGAGGGAGAGACCCAGTACTTC. Combining the CDR3 with reference TRBV14 and TRBJ2-5 gives the whole variable domain EAGVTQFPSHSVIEKGQTVTLRCDPISGHDNLYWYRRVMGKEIKFLLHFVKESKQDESGMPNNRFLAERTGGTYSTLKVQPAELEDSGVYFCVSSLTGQEGETQYFGPGTRLLVL.

The chain carries TRBV27 and TRBJ2-1; D is possibly TRBD1 (5 bases). The germline V gene has CDR1 MNHEY and CDR2 SMNVEV (reference sequence). V was pared by 5 bases and J by 10 bases, with 12 bases between. The CDR3 contains 12 residues. The CDR3: CASSRLDREQFF. Here the CDR3 DNA reads TGTGCCAGCAGTCGCCTAGACAGAGAGCAGTTCTTC.

Turning to this clonotype: An end of the junction differs from the germline gene, which may be a read error. V and J are TRBV4-1 and TRBJ2-1, with 8 bases lining up with TRBD2. The CDR3 spans 14 residues. Germline lookup yields CDR1 MGHRA and CDR2 YSYEKL. The CDR3 here is CASSHLAGRNEQFF. CDR3 nucleotide sequence: TGTGCCAGCAGCCACTTAGCGGGACGGAATGAGCAGTTCTTC.

A single count supports this clonotype. The chain couples TRBV11-2 to TRBJ1-4; D is undetermined. V was trimmed by 0 bases and J by 7 bases, leaving 6 bases between them. This CDR3 is 13 amino acids long. Germline CDR1 SGHAT, CDR2 FQNNGV. In DNA, the CDR3 is TGTGCCAGCAGCTTAGAGGGCCCTGAAAAACTGTTTTTT. Translated, it gives CASSLEGPEKLFF.

The chain combines TRBV6-2 or TRBV6-3 with TRBJ1-5; 11 nucleotides line up with TRBD1. Germline V gives CDR1 MNHEY, CDR2 SVGEGT. The junction had 9 bases not matched to a gene; V was cut back by 6 bases and J by 5 bases. This CDR3 contains 16 residues. CDR3 sequence reads: CASSNWDRGLDQPQHF. The CDR3 bases are TGTGCCAGCAGCAACTGGGACAGGGGGTTGGATCAGCCCCAGCATTTT.

In this sample, this clonotype turned up once. V is TRBV30 and J is TRBJ1-1; D unclear. Per the germline V gene, CDR1 is GTSNPN and CDR2 is SVGIG (reference sequence). Trimming pared 4 bases from V and 0 bases from J, leaving 6 bases between. The CDR3 contains 12 residues. This chain's CDR3 is CAWMALNTEAFF. In DNA, the CDR3 is TGTGCCTGGATGGCCCTGAACACTGAAGCTTTCTTT.

The chain recombines TRBV20-1 with TRBJ2-2, with TRBD1 matching over 12 bases. CDR3 length: 16 amino acids. Unmatched junction bases numbered 4, after V lost 0 bases and J lost 5 bases. Germline CDR1 is DFQATT and CDR2 is SNEGSKA (reference sequence). The CDR3 spells CSARDRDRGRTGELFF. In DNA form, the CDR3 reads TGCAGTGCTAGAGACCGGGACAGGGGGCGGACCGGGGAGCTGTTTTTT.

This clonotype was detected only a few times. The chain recombines TRBV7-3 with TRBJ2-1; weak D call: TRBD1 (5 bases). The CDR3 spans 14 residues. Germline V lookup: CDR1 SGHTA, CDR2 FQGTGA. Trimming stripped 5 bases from V and 0 bases from J, with 8 bases between. Here the CDR3 DNA reads TGTGCCAGCAGCCCAGACAGCTCCTACAATGAGCAGTTCTTC. Its translation is CASSPDSSYNEQFF.

The V gene is TRBV4-3, the J gene TRBJ1-4; D is perhaps TRBD1 (6 bases). V lost 4 bases to trimming and J lost 8 bases, with 14 bases between them. This CDR3 has 14 residues. Germline CDR1 LGHNA, CDR2 YSLEER. DNA for the CDR3: TGCGCCAGCAGCCTGACAGGTCAGGGGGAAAAACTGTTTTTT. This encodes CASSLTGQGEKLFF.

A single count supports this clonotype. The chain uses TRBV13 and TRBJ2-7; D is perhaps TRBD1 (5 bases). Germline V gene data show CDR1 as PRHDT and CDR2 as FYEKMQ (reference sequence). With 5 bases removed from V and 4 bases from J, the gap between germline ends came to 18 bases. The CDR3 has 15 residues. CDR3 sequence (DNA): TGTGCCAGCAGCCCTGGGCAGGGATTGTTATACGAGCAGTACTTC. Its translation is CASSPGQGLLYEQYF. Using reference TRBV13 and TRBJ2-7 for the parts outside the CDR3, the full variable domain is AAGVIQSPRHLIKEKRETATLKCYPIPRHDTVYWYQQGPGQDPQFLISFYEKMQSDKGSIPDRFSAQQFSDYHSELNMSSLELGDSALYFCASSPGQGLLYEQYFGPGTRLTVT.

This clonotype was seen at least ten times. The chain is built from TRBV7-9 and TRBJ1-1; perhaps TRBD1 as D (5 bases). In germline, CDR1 is SEHNR, CDR2 FQNEAQ (reference sequence). Trimming shortened V by 0 bases and J by 1 base, and 12 bases separated the two germline ends. CDR3 length equals 16 residues. CDR3 region: CASSLAYGAKNTEAFF. CDR3 coding DNA: TGTGCCAGCAGCTTAGCGTACGGGGCCAAGAACACTGAAGCTTTCTTT.

V gene TRBV6-1 combines with J gene TRBJ2-7; 8 bases align to TRBD2. The CDR3 is 16 amino acids. With V trimmed by 0 bases and J by 7 bases, 11 bases remained unmatched. In germline, CDR1 is MNHNS, CDR2 SASEGT. DNA of the CDR3: TGTGCCAGCAGTGAAGCCCAGGAGATTAGCGGGAAGGAGCAGTACTTC. Its translation is CASSEAQEISGKEQYF.

This clonotype appeared a few times. The CDR3 loop reads CASSYSSGEPTDTQYF. CDR3 nucleotides: TGTGCCAGCAGCTATTCTAGCGGGGAGCCCACAGATACGCAGTATTTT. The J gene is TRBJ2-3, the V gene TRBV28, with 9 nucleotides matching TRBD2. The CDR3 extends over 16 amino acids. Germline CDR1 and CDR2: MDHEN and SYDVKM. V lost 6 bases to trimming and J lost 2 bases; unmatched junction nucleotides: 9. Full variable domain (missing parts from reference TRBV28 and TRBJ2-3): DVKVTQSSRYLVKRTGEKVFLECVQDMDHENMFWYRQDPGLGLRLIYFSYDVKMKEKGDIPEGYSVSREKKERFSLILESASTNQTSMYLCASSYSSGEPTDTQYFGPGTRLTVL.

This clonotype is medium-sized. The chain uses TRBV3-1 and TRBJ2-1; D is uncertain. The V and J ends lost 1 base and 6 bases respectively, with 7 bases between them. The CDR3 runs 13 residues. Germline loops: CDR1 LGHDT, CDR2 YNNKEL (reference sequence). CDR3 sequence reads: CASSQVSTNEQFF. The CDR3 DNA reads as TGTGCCAGCAGCCAAGTTTCTACCAATGAGCAGTTCTTC.

The chain joins TRBV29-1 to TRBJ2-5; a weak D match, TRBD2 (5 bases). V lost 6 bases, J lost 0 bases, and 11 bases lay in between. Looked up from germline, CDR1 is SQVTM and CDR2 is ANQGSEA. The CDR3 extends over 13 amino acids. CDR3 protein: CSVGLGNQETQYF. In DNA form, the CDR3 reads TGCAGCGTCGGACTGGGAAACCAAGAGACCCAGTACTTC.

Ten or more counts support this clonotype. The CDR3 coding sequence is TGTGCCAGCAGTACCAGAAGTTTTAGCGGGGGGTCCGGTGAGCAGTTCTTC. Amino acids: CASSTRSFSGGSGEQFF. The V and J genes are TRBV27 and TRBJ2-1; the match to TRBD2 covers 10 bases. Germline CDR1 and CDR2: MNHEY and SMNVEV (reference sequence). The CDR3 totals 17 residues. V lost 5 bases, J lost 9 bases, and 16 bases stayed unmatched.

This sequence joins TRBV20-1 and TRBJ2-1; tentative D call: TRBD1 (6 bases). V was cut by 5 bases and J by 0 bases, with 14 bases left in between. The length of the CDR3 is 15 residues. Germline CDR1 is DFQATT and CDR2 is SNEGSKA (reference sequence). The CDR3 reads CSAGRDTFSYNEQFF. DNA for the CDR3: TGCAGTGCTGGCCGGGACACCTTCTCCTACAATGAGCAGTTCTTC.